This passage covers 23 T cell receptor beta chains from one sample sequenced in a study of T cells in women clearing cervical HPV infection. The assay was immunoSEQ multiplex PCR, and TCRdb's table has in-frame clones only and misses some. Here the sample table reports tens of thousands of clones. The sequenced sample consisted of blood buffy coat. The receptors originated from a woman between 18 and 70 years old with a cervical HPV16 infection that either progressed to CIN3+ or cleared (not recorded which).

About this clone itself: With the read ending 3 residues before the CDR3 end, the germline J gene is used to fill in that end. This chain links TRBV18 with TRBJ1-1; 10 bases line up with TRBD1. The CDR3 is 16 amino acids. The germline V gene has CDR1 KGHSH and CDR2 LQKENI. The CDR3 spells CASSLRRDRGYETAFF. CDR3 DNA (partial): TGTGCCAGCTCACTCCGCCGGGACAGGGGTTATGAGACA.

Remarks on this clone: The sequenced fragment ends 3 residues before the CDR3 boundary, so the rest is inferred from the germline J gene. This chain joins TRBV27 and TRBJ2-1; 8 bases match TRBD2. Per germline, CDR1 MNHEY and CDR2 SMNVEV (reference sequence). This CDR3 has 16 amino acids. V was clipped by 2 bases and J by 3 bases; unmatched bases: 6. The chain's CDR3 is CASSLGRGDRYNEQFF. CDR3 DNA, as far as it was read: TGTGCCAGCAGTTTAGGGCGGGGGGACCGCTACAATGAG.

About this clone: The observed sequence ends 3 residues before the CDR3 terminus, with the missing tail filled in from the germline J gene. J is TRBJ2-5 and V is TRBV7-9; D remains ambiguous. V shed 6 bases and J shed 2 bases, with 13 bases lying between them. The CDR3 spans 14 residues. CDR1 and CDR2 (germline): SEHNR, FQNEAQ (reference sequence). The sequenced part of the CDR3 DNA is TGTGCCAGCAGGGGCCTGGGTCGACAAGAGACC. This gives the protein CASRGLGRQET. The CDR3 as a whole reads CASRGLGRQETQYF.

Of note for this clone: The read comes to an end 3 residues before the CDR3 does, leaving the germline J gene to fill in the end. V and J are TRBV6-2 or TRBV6-3 and TRBJ2-1; a possible D gene is TRBD2 (6 bases). There are 17 residues in the CDR3. Trimming left V 6 bases short and J 4 bases short, with 22 bases between. The germline V gene encodes CDR1 MNHEY and CDR2 SVGEGT. The CDR3 bases that were read are TGTGCCAGCAGAGTTACTGGAGGGCGGGTACGATACAATGAG. It encodes CASRVTGGRVRYNE. The whole CDR3 protein reads CASRVTGGRVRYNEQFF.

In the case of this clone: The missing CDR3 end, 3 residues past where the read stops, is filled in from the germline J gene. The chain links TRBV7-2 to TRBJ2-4; D uncertain. The CDR3 is 12 amino acids. CDR1 is SGHTA, CDR2 FQGNSA, per germline. The CDR3 sequence is CASSLALYGQYF. Partial CDR3 DNA: TGTGCCAGCAGCTTAGCCCTCTATGGT.

A note on this clone: Coverage ceases 3 residues before the CDR3 finishes, and the germline J gene fills in the end. The J gene is TRBJ2-6, the V gene TRBV18; D gene uncertain. Germline loops: CDR1 KGHSH, CDR2 LQKENI. This CDR3 has 15 amino acids. Trimming left V 3 bases short and J 4 bases short, with 10 bases between. Partial CDR3 DNA: TGTGCCAGCTCACCTGGGCGAAGCGGGGCCAACGTC. Amino acids: CASSPGRSGANV. The whole CDR3 sequence reads CASSPGRSGANVLTF.

As to this clone: The CDR3 is cut off 3 residues early in the read; its end comes from the germline J gene. The V and J genes are TRBV10-3 and TRBJ1-5; 8 nucleotides agree with TRBD1. Germline V gives CDR1 ENHRY, CDR2 SYGVKD. V was clipped by 8 bases and J by 6 bases; unmatched bases: 12. The CDR3 loop spans 15 amino acids. The sequenced part of the CDR3 DNA is TGTGCCATCGGTAAGGACAGGGATAAGAGTCAGCCC. Its translation is CAIGKDRDKSQP. In full, the CDR3 reads CAIGKDRDKSQPQHF.

Points on this clone: The read comes to an end 3 residues before the CDR3 does, leaving the germline J gene to fill in the end. The rearrangement joins TRBV7-7 to TRBJ2-5; possibly TRBD2 for D (6 bases). This CDR3 is built from 14 residues. Germline V lookup: CDR1 SSHAT, CDR2 FNYEAQ (reference sequence). Partial CDR3 DNA: TGTGCTAGCGGCCTCGGCGGGTACCAAGAGACC. It encodes CASGLGGYQET. The CDR3 in its entirety is CASGLGGYQETQYF.

A note on this clone: The DNA ends 3 residues before the CDR3 does, and the rest of the CDR3 is filled in from the germline J gene. The V call is TRBV30, the J call TRBJ1-4; the D gene is possibly TRBD1 (5 bases). Germline V gene sequence: CDR1 GTSNPN, CDR2 SVGIG (reference sequence). CDR3 length: 13 residues. Incomplete CDR3 DNA: TGTGCCTGGAGTAGGTCTGGGGCCAACGTA. Encoded protein: CAWSRSGANV. The whole CDR3 protein reads CAWSRSGANVLFF. The whole variable domain, remainder taken from reference TRBV30 and TRBJ1-4, is SQTIHQWPATLVQPVGSPLSLECTVEGTSNPNLYWYRQAAGRGLQLLFYSVGIGQISSEVPQNLSASRPQDRQFILSSKKLLLSDSGFYLCAWSRSGANVLFFGSGTQLSVL.

Worth noting for this clone: The CDR3 goes on 3 residues after the read ends, and that part is filled in from the germline J gene. The J gene is TRBJ2-1, the V gene TRBV6-2 or TRBV6-3; a weak D match, TRBD1 (6 bases). There are 15 residues in the CDR3. Germline V gene lookup returns CDR1 MNHEY and CDR2 SVGEGT. Trimming pared 6 bases from V and 4 bases from J, leaving 16 bases between. CDR3 DNA (partial): TGTGCCAGCAGGCTCCAGGGGTGGGATTACAATGAG. Protein product: CASRLQGWDYNE. The whole CDR3 region reads CASRLQGWDYNEQFF.

In the case of this clone: Sequencing ends 3 residues short of the CDR3 end; the germline J gene provides the rest. The genes are TRBV7-9 and TRBJ2-2; 7 bases align to TRBD1. CDR1 SEHNR and CDR2 FQNEAQ come from the germline V gene (reference sequence). The CDR3 extends over 14 amino acids. The trim removed 5 bases at V and 5 bases at J, leaving 5 bases unmatched. This chain's CDR3 is CASSPRDRTGELFF. The CDR3 DNA, read in part, is TGTGCCAGCAGCCCCCGGGACAGAACCGGGGAG.

As to this clone: The CDR3 extends 3 residues past the end of the read, so its final part is completed from the germline J gene. V usage is TRBV6-1 and J usage is TRBJ1-5; TRBD1 matches 9 bases. Looked up from germline, CDR1 is MNHNS and CDR2 is SASEGT. CDR3 length equals 16 residues. V shed 4 bases and J 1 base; nucleotides not matched to a gene: 5. The part of the CDR3 DNA that was read is TGTGCCAGCAGTGCCCAGGGACAGGGAAGCAATCAGCCC. Translated: CASSAQGQGSNQP. The CDR3 in its entirety is CASSAQGQGSNQPQHF.

A word on this clone: The observed sequence ends 3 residues before the CDR3 terminus, with the missing tail filled in from the germline J gene. The chain is built from TRBV6-2 or TRBV6-3 and TRBJ2-3, with TRBD2 matching over 9 bases. Germline loops: CDR1 MNHEY, CDR2 SVGEGT. CDR3 size: 15 residues. The CDR3 DNA, read in part, is TGTGCCAGCATCACGGGGCGGGGGGGCCTAGAGACG. Its translation is CASITGRGGLET. The whole CDR3 protein is CASITGRGGLETQYF.

Turning to this clone: Germline and junction disagree at one end, which may indicate a read error. Coverage ceases 3 residues before the CDR3 finishes, and the germline J gene fills in the end. The V gene is TRBV4-2, the J gene TRBJ2-2; possibly TRBD2 for D (5 bases). In germline, CDR1 is LGHNA, CDR2 YNFKEQ. The CDR3 length is 14 residues. CDR3 DNA (partial): TGCGCCAGCAGCCCGAGCCGGGGTTCCGGGGAG. Residues: CASSPSRGSGE. The complete CDR3 protein is CASSPSRGSGELFF.

The CDR3 protein is CASSTDRGGRNTIYF. The DNA read from the CDR3 is TGTGCCAGCAGTACCGACAGGGGAGGCAGAAACACC. The gene calls are TRBV6-2 or TRBV6-3 and TRBJ1-3; 8 bases map to TRBD1. The CDR3 end falls 3 residues outside the read, so it is completed with the germline J gene. V gave up 5 bases and J gave up 5 bases; unmatched junction bases: 8. The CDR3 spans 15 residues. The germline CDR1 and CDR2 sequences are MNHEY and SVGEGT.

Note on this clone: The DNA ends 3 residues before the CDR3 does, and the rest of the CDR3 is filled in from the germline J gene. The chain couples TRBV30 to TRBJ2-2; TRBD1 matches at 8 bases. The CDR3 has 16 amino acids. The V gene's germline CDR1 is GTSNPN and CDR2 SVGIG (reference sequence). The sequenced CDR3 bases are TGTGCCTGGAGTCGGGACAGGACTGCAACTAATGAAAAG. Translated: CAWSRDRTATNEK. The full CDR3 reads CAWSRDRTATNEKLFF. Together with reference TRBV30 and TRBJ2-2, the CDR3 gives the full variable domain: SQTIHQWPATLVQPVGSPLSLECTVEGTSNPNLYWYRQAAGRGLQLLFYSVGIGQISSEVPQNLSASRPQDRQFILSSKKLLLSDSGFYLCAWSRDRTATNEKLFFGEGSRLTVL.

With regard to this clone: The CDR3 end falls 3 residues outside the read, so it is completed with the germline J gene. V usage is TRBV7-9 and J usage is TRBJ2-5, with 8 bases fitting TRBD2. V lost 5 bases to trimming and J lost 4 bases; unmatched junction nucleotides: 9. The CDR3 has 15 amino acids. Germline CDR1 and CDR2: SEHNR and FQNEAQ (reference sequence). The CDR3 DNA, read in part, is TGTGCCAGCAGCCTTGCCCGGGGGGGAGGAGAGACC. It encodes CASSLARGGGET. The entire CDR3 is CASSLARGGGETQYF.

Notes on this clone: The sequence runs out 3 residues before the end of the CDR3; the remainder is reconstructed from the germline J gene. This rearrangement joins TRBV29-1 to TRBJ2-7, with TRBD2 identical over 10 bases. This CDR3 has 16 residues. V was clipped by 7 bases and J by 5 bases; unmatched bases: 17. Germline CDR1 and CDR2: SQVTM and ANQGSEA. Partial CDR3 DNA: TGCAGCGCAAAACCCACCGGGACTAGCGTTAGTCACGAG. Protein sequence: CSAKPTGTSVSHE. The entire CDR3 is CSAKPTGTSVSHEQYF.

The CDR3: CASSLARGGSDQPQHF. The CDR3 DNA, read in part, is TGTGCCAGCAGCTTAGCGCGCGGGGGATCAGATCAGCCC. The genes are TRBV7-8 and TRBJ1-5, with a possible D match to TRBD1 (5 bases). The DNA ends 3 residues before the CDR3 does, and the rest of the CDR3 is filled in from the germline J gene. Trimming removed 0 bases at V and 5 bases at J, with 14 bases between. Germline lookup yields CDR1 SGHVS and CDR2 FQNEAQ. The CDR3 spans 16 residues.

As concerns this clone: Read coverage stops 3 residues before the CDR3 terminus; the germline J gene supplies the remainder. The chain recombines TRBV2 with TRBJ1-5, with a tentative D call TRBD1 (5 bases). Germline lookup yields CDR1 SNHLY and CDR2 FYNNEI. With 8 bases removed from V and 6 bases from J, the gap between germline ends came to 20 bases. The CDR3 is 15 residues long. The part of the CDR3 DNA that was read is TGTGCCAGCGGGAAGGGCGCACAGGTCAGTCAGCCC. It encodes CASGKGAQVSQP. The entire CDR3 protein is CASGKGAQVSQPQHF.

Turning to this clone: The read stops 3 residues short of the end of the CDR3; the missing end is completed from the germline J gene. This chain uses TRBV30 with TRBJ1-1; TRBD1 aligns across 9 bases. Unmatched junction bases numbered 2, after V lost 5 bases and J lost 1 base. Germline CDR1 is GTSNPN and CDR2 is SVGIG (reference sequence). The CDR3 is 13 amino acids. CDR3 sequence: CAWGQGQNTEAFF. The covered CDR3 bases are TGTGCCTGGGGACAGGGGCAGAACACTGAA.

Note on this clone: The CDR3 extends 3 residues past the end of the read, so its final part is completed from the germline J gene. The rearrangement uses TRBV7-2 and TRBJ1-6; the D gene is possibly TRBD1 (6 bases). The V end was cut by 0 bases, the J end by 9 bases, with 12 bases between. Germline V gene sequence: CDR1 SGHTA, CDR2 FQGNSA. The length of the CDR3 is 15 residues. CDR3 residues: CASSLASGDGSPLHF. Partial CDR3 DNA: TGTGCCAGCAGCTTAGCGTCAGGGGACGGTTCACCC. Filled out from reference TRBV7-2 and TRBJ1-6, the complete variable domain reads GAGVSQSPSNKVTEKGKDVELRCDPISGHTALYWYRQSLGQGLEFLIYFQGNSAPDKSGLPSDRFSAERTGGSVSTLTIQRTQQEDSAVYLCASSLASGDGSPLHFGNGTRLTVT.

Details on this clone: The read halts 3 residues ahead of the CDR3 end, with the missing end drawn from the germline J gene. The chain links TRBV19 to TRBJ2-5; D remains unclear. CDR3 size: 15 residues. Germline assignment: CDR1 LNHDA and CDR2 SQIVND (reference sequence). The V gene lost 1 base and the J gene lost 5 bases, with 14 bases spanning the gap. The CDR3 spells CASSIGASPGETQYF. CDR3 DNA (partial): TGTGCCAGTAGTATAGGGGCTTCCCCTGGTGAGACC.